These T cell receptor beta chains were read from a single sample in a study of response to subunit inactivated influenza vaccine. TCRdb re-analysed the RT-PCR reads in MiXCR, keeping a single row per CDR3 protein. This sample has more than 400,000 distinct CDR3 sequences; around 7.7% occur once, and the top ten carry 10% to 15%. Source: PBMCs from blood, taken about 23 months after vaccination. Source of these receptors: a man aged 50 to 69 who received an inactivated influenza vaccine. Each CDR3 is given with its conserved first and last residue. The order of the fields is J gene, clone size, D gene, V gene, CDR3 protein, CDR3 DNA. A D gene is named only where the DNA matches it firmly. Size is omitted from some rows. Given values are once, few, many or a class for expanded clones.

J: TRBJ1-6
size: few
D: TRBD1
V: TRBV3-1
CDR3: CASSQVGQGSSPLHF
DNA: TGTGCCAGCAGCCAAGTGGGACAGGGTAGTTCACCCCTCCACTTT

J: TRBJ2-5
size: -
D: -
V: TRBV18
CDR3: CASSPRSGGTGSQETQYF
DNA: TGTGCCAGCTCACCAAGGTCTGGGGGTACAGGCAGCCAAGAGACCCAGTACTTC

J: TRBJ1-2
size: few
D: -
V: TRBV2
CDR3: CASKPAGRGYGYTF
DNA: TGTGCCAGCAAGCCGGCAGGGCGCGGCTATGGCTACACCTTC

J: TRBJ1-5
size: -
D: -
V: TRBV20-1
CDR3: CSASPGLFSNQPQHF
DNA: TGCAGTGCTAGCCCCGGGTTGTTTAGCAATCAGCCCCAGCATTTT

J: TRBJ2-5
size: once
D: TRBD1
V: TRBV13
CDR3: CASSYQRTGSGTRYF
DNA: TGTGCCAGCAGCTATCAACGGACAGGTTCGGGGACCCGGTACTTC

J: TRBJ1-4
size: many
D: -
V: TRBV20-1
CDR3: CSVNRPNEKLFF
DNA: TGCAGTGTTAACAGACCTAATGAAAAACTGTTTTTT

J: TRBJ2-7
size: many
D: -
V: TRBV9
CDR3: CASSPGLSYEQYF
DNA: TGTGCCAGCAGCCCGGGACTTTCCTACGAGCAGTACTTC

J: TRBJ2-2
size: -
D: -
V: TRBV5-1
CDR3: CASSKQETTGELFF
DNA: TGCGCCAGCAGCAAACAGGAAACTACCGGGGAGCTGTTTTTT

J: TRBJ2-1
size: -
D: TRBD1
V: TRBV28
CDR3: CASSGRDRRYNEQFF
DNA: TGTGCCAGCAGCGGAAGGGACAGAAGATACAATGAGCAGTTCTTC

J: TRBJ1-1
size: many
D: TRBD1
V: TRBV29-1
CDR3: CSGRTGASDTEAFF
DNA: TGCAGCGGCCGGACAGGGGCCAGTGACACTGAAGCTTTCTTT

J: TRBJ2-3
size: -
D: -
V: TRBV7-2
CDR3: CASSIVQSVDTQYF
DNA: TGTGCCAGCAGCATAGTGCAGTCCGTAGATACGCAGTATTTT

J: TRBJ2-3
size: -
D: -
V: TRBV7-2
CDR3: CASSSDVGTQYF
DNA: TGTGCCAGCAGCTCAGATGTGGGTACGCAGTATTTT

J: TRBJ2-1
size: many
D: -
V: TRBV11-3
CDR3: CASSPGGLSYNEQFF
DNA: TGTGCCAGCAGCCCCGGTGGACTCTCCTACAATGAGCAGTTCTTC

J: TRBJ2-7
size: -
D: TRBD1
V: TRBV5-6
CDR3: CASSLGGQGFYEQYF
DNA: TGTGCCAGCAGCTTGGGGGGACAGGGGTTCTACGAGCAGTACTTC

J: TRBJ2-5
size: few
D: TRBD1
V: TRBV6-5
CDR3: CASSYSIFTQGARKTQYF
DNA: TGTGCCAGCAGTTACTCGATTTTCACGCAGGGGGCCCGGAAGACCCAGTACTTC

J: TRBJ1-5
size: few
D: TRBD1
V: TRBV10-3
CDR3: CAISESGQGYQPQHF
DNA: TGTGCCATCAGTGAGTCAGGACAGGGGTATCAGCCCCAGCATTTT

J: TRBJ2-1
size: few
D: -
V: TRBV7-2
CDR3: CASSLVGPTLREQFF
DNA: TGTGCCAGCAGCTTAGTGGGACCTACTCTTCGTGAGCAGTTCTTC

J: TRBJ1-2
size: -
D: TRBD1
V: TRBV30
CDR3: CAFLHRGRDYGYTF
DNA: TGTGCCTTTTTACACAGGGGGCGAGACTATGGCTACACCTTC

J: TRBJ2-5
size: few
D: TRBD1
V: TRBV20-1
CDR3: CSARDQPGQGAWGETQYF
DNA: TGCAGTGCTAGAGATCAGCCGGGACAGGGGGCTTGGGGTGAGACCCAGTACTTC

J: TRBJ2-1
size: many
D: -
V: TRBV7-8
CDR3: CASDTTGGGYNEQFF
DNA: TGTGCCAGCGATACAACAGGGGGGGGGTACAATGAGCAGTTCTTC

J: TRBJ1-1
size: few
D: TRBD1
V: TRBV15
CDR3: CATSPRTGHNTEAFF
DNA: TGTGCCACCAGCCCCCGGACAGGGCACAACACTGAAGCTTTCTTT

J: TRBJ2-3
size: -
D: -
V: TRBV12-3/TRBV12-4
CDR3: CASSLSGRGLATDTQYF
DNA: TGTGCCAGCAGTTTATCGGGCAGGGGCTTGGCAACAGATACGCAGTATTTT

J: TRBJ1-6
size: few
D: -
V: TRBV15
CDR3: CATSSRDGRNSPLHF
DNA: TGTGCCACCAGCAGCCGGGACGGTCGGAATTCACCCCTCCACTTT

J: TRBJ2-6
size: few
D: -
V: TRBV6-5
CDR3: CASSYFSGQISGANVLTF
DNA: TGTGCCAGCAGTTACTTTTCGGGACAAATATCTGGGGCCAACGTCCTGACTTTC

J: TRBJ2-7
size: many
D: -
V: TRBV4-1
CDR3: CASSQEYVGGIEQYF
DNA: TGCGCCAGCAGCCAAGAATATGTCGGGGGAATCGAGCAGTACTTC

J: TRBJ2-7
size: many
D: -
V: TRBV7-2
CDR3: CASSLGKGGHYEQYF
DNA: TGTGCCAGCAGCTTAGGGAAAGGCGGGCACTACGAGCAGTACTTC

J: TRBJ1-1
size: few
D: -
V: TRBV6-1
CDR3: CASRKGPEGTEAFF
DNA: TGTGCCAGCAGAAAGGGACCCGAAGGCACTGAAGCTTTCTTT

J: TRBJ2-1
size: -
D: -
V: TRBV20-1
CDR3: CSALGSKTLEQFF
DNA: TGCAGTGCCCTCGGTAGTAAAACTTTGGAGCAGTTCTTC

J: TRBJ2-7
size: -
D: TRBD2
V: TRBV20-1
CDR3: CSASRRQGGSYEQYF
DNA: TGCAGTGCTAGTAGGCGGCAGGGAGGGTCCTACGAGCAGTACTTC

J: TRBJ1-2
size: many
D: -
V: TRBV3-1
CDR3: CASSQDGGVGYTF
DNA: TGTGCCAGCAGCCAAGATGGAGGGGTCGGCTACACCTTC

J: TRBJ2-6
size: many
D: -
V: TRBV5-1
CDR3: CASRIGSSGANVLTF
DNA: TGCGCCAGCAGAATAGGGAGCTCTGGGGCCAACGTCCTGACTTTC

J: TRBJ1-4
size: few
D: TRBD1
V: TRBV20-1
CDR3: CSATDRGYATNEKLFF
DNA: TGCAGTGCTACCGACAGGGGATACGCAACTAATGAAAAACTGTTTTTT

J: TRBJ2-7
size: -
D: -
V: TRBV7-2
CDR3: CASSLDKGIRQYF
DNA: TGTGCCAGCAGCTTGGACAAGGGGATCCGGCAGTACTTC

J: TRBJ1-4
size: -
D: -
V: TRBV20-1
CDR3: CSARDIVETNEKLFF
DNA: TGCAGTGCTAGGGACATCGTCGAAACTAATGAAAAACTGTTTTTT

J: TRBJ1-4
size: few
D: -
V: TRBV12-3/TRBV12-4
CDR3: CASSFGGQSNEKLFF
DNA: TGTGCCAGCAGTTTCGGGGGCCAGTCCAATGAAAAACTGTTTTTT

J: TRBJ2-1
size: few
D: -
V: TRBV12-3/TRBV12-4
CDR3: CASTSSAGQTTGGSYNEQFF
DNA: TGTGCCAGCACTTCTTCCGCCGGACAGACCACCGGGGGCTCCTACAATGAGCAGTTCTTC

J: TRBJ2-7
size: many
D: TRBD1
V: TRBV29-1
CDR3: CSAGQGTTYEQYF
DNA: TGCAGCGCCGGACAGGGAACGACCTACGAGCAGTACTTC

J: TRBJ1-1
size: few
D: -
V: TRBV6-1
CDR3: CASSELTRAFF
DNA: TGTGCCAGCAGTGAACTTACGAGGGCTTTCTTT

J: TRBJ2-7
size: -
D: -
V: TRBV5-1
CDR3: CASSLAGTEYEQYF
DNA: TGCGCCAGCAGCTTGGCAGGGACGGAGTACGAGCAGTACTTC

J: TRBJ2-3
size: -
D: TRBD1
V: TRBV24-1
CDR3: CATSDTGTGGDTQYF
DNA: TGTGCCACCAGTGACACCGGGACAGGCGGGGATACGCAGTATTTT

J: TRBJ1-2
size: -
D: -
V: TRBV2
CDR3: CASSVSPRDSYGYTF
DNA: TGTGCCAGCAGTGTCTCCCCGCGGGATAGCTATGGCTACACCTTC

J: TRBJ2-1
size: many
D: -
V: TRBV2
CDR3: CASSAAGNEQFF
DNA: TGTGCCAGCAGTGCGGCCGGTAATGAGCAGTTCTTC

J: TRBJ2-7
size: -
D: -
V: TRBV5-1
CDR3: CASSLSQHRDSYEQYF
DNA: TGCGCCAGCAGCTTGAGTCAGCACAGAGACTCCTACGAGCAGTACTTC

J: TRBJ2-2
size: many
D: -
V: TRBV4-1
CDR3: CASSQDGVGTGELFF
DNA: TGCGCCAGCAGCCAAGACGGTGTTGGAACCGGGGAGCTGTTTTTT